The 27 T cell receptor beta chains listed next were all sequenced from one sample in a study of tumor-infiltrating lymphocytes in glioblastoma multiforme. Multiple V-beta primers and a C-beta primer amplified TCRB from RNA. TCRdb called the multiplex PCR reads again in MiXCR, with one record for every CDR3 protein. The data contain under 35,000 distinct CDR3 sequences, around 55% of them seen just once; the ten biggest clones take up 33%. Material for sequencing was brain tumor tissue. These receptors all stem from a male donor with glioblastoma.

Notes on this clonotype: The conserved closing phenylalanine or tryptophan is absent in this CDR3, likely reflecting a read error. This rearrangement joins TRBV20-1 to TRBJ1-2; possible D gene TRBD1, 6 bases. Germline V gene data show CDR1 as DFQATT and CDR2 as SNEGSKA (reference sequence). The CDR3 covers 15 residues. V was pared by 2 bases and J by 4 bases, with 17 bases between. CDR3 coding DNA: TGCAGTGCTAGACCCTATGACGGGGGGCCCTATGGCTACACCTCC. This codes for CSARPYDGGPYGYTS.

This sequence joins TRBV6-2 or TRBV6-3 and TRBJ1-1; D perhaps matches TRBD1 (5 bases). The CDR3 is 16 residues long. Trimming left V 6 bases short and J 0 bases short, with 17 bases between. From germline, CDR1 is MNHEY and CDR2 SVGEGT. CDR3 amino acids: CASSQRGGTMNTEAFF. In nucleotides, the CDR3 is TGTGCCAGCAGCCAAAGGGGAGGCACAATGAACACTGAAGCTTTCTTT.

For this clonotype: At one end the junction does not follow the germline gene, possibly because of a read error. This chain joins TRBV20-1 and TRBJ1-3; 7 nucleotides match TRBD1. Per the germline V gene, CDR1 is DFQATT and CDR2 is SNEGSKA (reference sequence). CDR3 length: 14 residues. The CDR3 is CSALTGTTGKTIYF. The CDR3 coding sequence is TGCAGCGCTCTGACAGGGACAACTGGAAAGACCATATATTTT.

The chain carries TRBV20-1 and TRBJ1-3; 7 positions agree with TRBD1. Germline-derived CDR1 and CDR2 are DFQATT and SNEGSKA (reference sequence). The CDR3 has 13 amino acids. The CDR3 nucleotides are TGCAGAGCTCCTCAGGGGGCTGGAAACACCATATATTTT. Translated, it gives CRAPQGAGNTIYF.

A word on this clonotype: Germline and junction disagree at one end, which may indicate a read error. The gene calls are TRBV12-3 or TRBV12-4 and TRBJ2-2; D is possibly TRBD2 (5 bases). The CDR3 runs to 15 residues. The CDR3 DNA follows: TGTGCCTGCAGTCCCGTAGTATTTAACACCGGGGAGCTATTTTTT. Its protein is CACSPVVFNTGELFF.

The V gene is TRBV6-5, the J gene TRBJ2-6; 8 bases fit TRBD1. In germline, CDR1 is MNHEY, CDR2 SVGAGI. Trimming at V came to 7 bases and at J to 5 bases, leaving 13 bases not matched to a gene. This CDR3 contains 17 residues. CDR3 nucleotide sequence: TGTGCCAGCAATTCTGTCGACAGGGGAACTAGGGCCAACGTCCTGACTTTC. Protein product: CASNSVDRGTRANVLTF.

This clonotype was observed at least ten times. Just one base apart from a much larger clone, this may be a read error. Because the CDR3 is missing its conserved closing phenylalanine or tryptophan, this is likely a read error. This chain uses TRBV6-5 with TRBJ2-3; D uncertain. This CDR3 comprises 13 residues. The germline V and J ends were trimmed by 6 bases and 2 bases, with 9 bases remaining between them. CDR1 is MNHEY, CDR2 SVGAGI, per germline. CDR3 protein: CASRSRLTDTQYS. DNA of the CDR3: TGTGCCAGCAGATCGAGGCTCACAGATACGCAGTATTCT.

This clonotype appeared once. The chain has TRBV14 and TRBJ1-2; D perhaps matches TRBD1 (5 bases). CDR1 and CDR2 from the germline V gene are SGHDN and FVKESK. V was shortened by 3 bases and J by 12 bases, with 23 bases between the two germline ends. This CDR3 is built from 15 residues. CDR3 sequence reads: CASSHVPGKPGGHTF. DNA of the CDR3: TGTGCCAGCAGCCATGTGCCAGGGAAGCCGGGAGGCCACACCTTC.

A few counts support this clonotype. One junction end does not reproduce the germline sequence, and a read error may be involved. This CDR3 reads CVSNKTGETEAFF. Here the CDR3 DNA reads TGTGTCAGCAACAAGACAGGGGAAACTGAAGCTTTCTTT. V usage is TRBV6-6 and J usage is TRBJ1-1; 8 bases agree with TRBD1. The CDR3 extends over 13 amino acids. The germline gives CDR1 MNHNY, CDR2 SVGAGI (reference sequence).

As concerns this clonotype: It is likely a read error, because the conserved phenylalanine at the end of the CDR3 is missing. This chain connects TRBV5-1 to TRBJ2-1, with 9 bases fitting TRBD1. J lost 5 bases, V lost 0 bases, and 3 bases had no gene match. The CDR3 extends over 15 amino acids. The germline V gene has CDR1 SGHRS and CDR2 YFSETQ. The CDR3 sequence is CASSLGTGVHNEQFY. CDR3 nucleotides: TGCGCCAGCAGCTTGGGGACAGGGGTCCACAATGAGCAGTTCTAC.

On this clonotype itself: Since a much larger clone is just one base distant, this may be a read error. The rearrangement joins TRBV24-1 to TRBJ2-1; 10 nucleotides match TRBD2. Germline assignment: CDR1 KGHDR and CDR2 SFDVKD. The CDR3 is 16 amino acids. The CDR3 loop is CATSRRTAGGPGEQLF. The CDR3 DNA reads TGTGCCACCTCACGGCGGACAGCGGGAGGGCCGGGTGAGCAGCTCTTC.

Comments on this clonotype: Given the absence of the conserved phenylalanine or tryptophan at the CDR3 end, a read error is likely. The chain has TRBV29-1 and TRBJ2-3; 14 nucleotides agree with TRBD2. Losses at the gene ends were 3 bases for V and 8 bases for J; bases not matched to a gene: 1. Germline-derived CDR1 and CDR2 are SQVTM and ANQGSEA. This CDR3 has 13 amino acids. Here the CDR3 reads CSVETSGGGTQYL. In DNA form, the CDR3 reads TGCAGCGTTGAGACTAGCGGGGGGGGTACGCAGTATTTA.

The genes are TRBV6-5 and TRBJ2-2; 10 bases map to TRBD1. CDR1 and CDR2 from the germline V gene are MNHEY and SVGAGI. The CDR3 loop spans 19 amino acids. Trimming removed 9 bases from V and 3 bases from J; junction bases left unmatched: 19. This CDR3 is CASSQGSGRDRGHTGELFF. The DNA of the CDR3 is TGTGCCAGTAGTCAAGGTTCGGGGAGGGACAGGGGACACACCGGGGAGCTGTTTTTT.

J is TRBJ2-1 and V is TRBV11-2; TRBD1 matches 7 bases. CDR3 length: 14 amino acids. Per the germline V gene, CDR1 is SGHAT and CDR2 is FQNNGV. In nucleotides, the CDR3 is TGTGCTAACAGCTTAGACAGGGTGTTCGGTGAGCAGTTCTTC. It is translated as CANSLDRVFGEQFF.

There are many counts of this clonotype. This chain joins TRBV20-1 and TRBJ2-6; TRBD2 aligns across 14 bases. The CDR3 contains 16 residues. Germline V gives CDR1 DFQATT, CDR2 SNEGSKA (reference sequence). V dropped 6 bases and J dropped 1; count of bases not matched to a gene: 2. The CDR3 loop reads CSARLAGGSGANVLTF. DNA of the CDR3: TGCAGTGCCAGACTAGCGGGAGGGTCTGGGGCCAACGTCCTGACTTTC.

At least ten counts were recorded for this clonotype. The rearrangement links TRBV20-1 to TRBJ2-7; TRBD2 matches at 16 bases. The CDR3 is 14 residues long. Trimming cost V 3 bases and J 7 bases; bases outside gene matches: 3. From germline, CDR1 is DFQATT and CDR2 SNEGSKA (reference sequence). The CDR3, as DNA: TGCAGTGCTAGCGAGGGACTAGCGGGAGGGGAGCAGTACTTC. Protein sequence: CSASEGLAGGEQYF.

This clonotype has only one observation. This may be a read error, as it is one base from a much larger clone. J is TRBJ2-1 and V is TRBV5-1; D unclear. CDR1 is SGHRS and CDR2 is YFSETQ in the germline V gene. Trimming left V 4 bases short and J 7 bases short, with 15 bases between. This CDR3 has 14 residues. In DNA, the CDR3 is TGCGCCAGCAGCCCCTCATCGGACGGAAATGAGCAGTTCTTC. Residues: CASSPSSDGNEQFF.

This clonotype was seen only a few times. The chain couples TRBV20-1 to TRBJ2-7; D not resolved. With 0 bases removed from V and 3 bases from J, the gap between germline ends came to 6 bases. Germline CDR1 reads DFQATT; CDR2 reads SNEGSKA (reference sequence). This CDR3 region has 12 residues. DNA of the CDR3: TGCAGTGCTAGAGAAGAAGGCTACGAGCAGTACTTC. Its translation: CSAREEGYEQYF.

A remark on this clonotype: A junction end diverges from the germline sequence, so it may reflect a read error. The chain combines TRBV20-1 with TRBJ2-5; 11 nucleotides agree with TRBD2. The CDR3 spans 15 residues. Germline V lookup: CDR1 DFQATT, CDR2 SNEGSKA (reference sequence). CDR3 DNA: TGCAGTGTTAGAGATCTGGGACTAGCGGAGGAGACCCAGTACTTC. It codes for CSVRDLGLAEETQYF.

Points on this clonotype: The junction differs from germline at one of its ends, possibly a read error. The chain combines TRBV6-1 with TRBJ2-1; the D is unclear. Germline V CDR1 and CDR2: MNHNS, SASEGT. CDR3 length: 12 residues. CDR3 protein: CASNEIGDEQFF. The CDR3 bases are TGCGCCAGCAATGAAATAGGCGATGAGCAGTTCTTC.

The chain employs TRBV12-3 or TRBV12-4 and TRBJ2-5; D not certain. The CDR3 is made up of 12 amino acids. V lost 4 bases, J lost 5 bases, and 8 bases lay in between. The CDR3 here is CASSWQPETQYF. The CDR3 DNA is TGTGCCAGCAGTTGGCAGCCGGAGACCCAGTACTTC.

This clonotype occurred many times. CDR3 loop: CASSRMSSYNEQFF. In DNA form, the CDR3 reads TGTGCCAGCAGTCGGATGAGCTCCTACAATGAGCAGTTCTTC. The V call is TRBV6-2 or TRBV6-3, the J call TRBJ2-1; no clear D. This CDR3 is 14 amino acids long. V lost 5 bases, J lost 0 bases, and 8 bases lay in between. Germline values: CDR1 MNHEY, CDR2 SVGEGT.

As for this clonotype: This likely comes from a read error, as the CDR3 has no conserved phenylalanine or tryptophan at its end. CDR3: CASSQGRGGRRTDTQYL. CDR3 DNA: TGTGCCAGCAGTCAAGGGCGGGGGGGCCGGAGGACAGATACGCAGTATTTG. This chain joins TRBV6-6 and TRBJ2-3; 9 positions agree with TRBD2. The CDR3 totals 17 residues. Germline V gene sequence: CDR1 MNHNY, CDR2 SVGAGI (reference sequence). With V trimmed by 5 bases and J by 3 bases, 12 bases remained unmatched.

In DNA form, the CDR3 reads TGTGCCAGCAGCCTCGAGTGGGTCCAAGAGACCCAGTACTTC. It codes for CASSLEWVQETQYF. V gene TRBV11-2 combines with J gene TRBJ2-5; D uncertain. Deletions cut 5 bases from V and 1 base from J, with 11 bases between. This CDR3 region has 14 residues. Germline loops: CDR1 SGHAT, CDR2 FQNNGV. Drawing the rest from reference TRBV11-2 and TRBJ2-5, the complete variable domain is EAGVAQSPRYKIIEKRQSVAFWCNPISGHATLYWYQQILGQGPKLLIQFQNNGVVDDSQLPKDRFSAERLKGVDSTLKIQPAKLEDSAVYLCASSLEWVQETQYFGPGTRLLVL.

This clonotype was counted many times. The CDR3 region is CASSLDVGREETQYF. The CDR3 DNA reads as TGTGCCAGCAGCTTGGATGTCGGGAGGGAGGAGACCCAGTACTTC. This chain links TRBV5-4 with TRBJ2-5; 8 bases line up with TRBD2. The CDR3 totals 15 residues. Looked up from germline, CDR1 is SGHNT and CDR2 is YYREEE (reference sequence). With 0 bases clipped from V and 5 bases from J, the junction kept 6 bases outside the gene matches.

This clonotype was counted only a few times. CDR3 residues: CASSLAGGLLFNGQFF. The CDR3, as DNA: TGTGCCAGCAGCTTAGCTGGGGGTCTCCTCTTTAACGGGCAGTTCTTC. This sequence joins TRBV11-2 and TRBJ2-1, with D perhaps given as TRBD1 or TRBD2 (5 bases each). V lost 1 base and J lost 12, with 22 bases in between. Germline CDR1 SGHAT, CDR2 FQNNGV. The CDR3 spans 16 residues.

This clonotype was seen repeatedly, ten times or more. The rearrangement links TRBV12-3 or TRBV12-4 to TRBJ2-7; D not resolved. CDR3 length: 12 amino acids. The V and J ends lost 3 bases and 7 bases respectively, with 10 bases between them. The CDR3 coding sequence is TGTGCCAGCAGTTTTAGGGTTCGGGAGCAGTACTTC. Translation gives CASSFRVREQYF.